This TCR beta chain was identified during a study of shared clonotypes between healthy human individuals (dated by TCRdb to 2019 to 2021). Describing the broader study: Three men and a couple of women, aged 18 to 49 years, made up the cohort. To estimate repertoire size and how much clonotype sharing occurs between individuals, the study deeply sequenced the blood TCR repertoires of five healthy adults. Each donor's leukapheresis produced roughly between about 0.8 and 8.9 billion PBMCs. For each donor, CD4 naive and CD4 memory were each given three plates, CD8 naive was given two plates, and CD8 memory was given one plate. To increase sequencing depth and limit assay-specific biases, different laboratories used diverse techniques to prepare libraries and sequence TCR repertoires.

V is cut back by 4 bases and J by 8 bases, with 7 bases in the junction unmatched. From the germline V gene, CDR1 is MDHEN and CDR2 is SYDVKM. The CDR3 spans 13 residues, from the cysteine through the phenylalanine. The kept DNA is CDR3 alone, 39 bases in frame from the first base. Results the study describes overall, beyond this receptor: Compared with non-shared clonotypes, the clonotypes found in all four sorted-subset donors had higher generation probabilities. Even with the large sequencing depth, rarefaction of the sorted-subset datasets indicated that sequencing was incomplete. When a handful of donors were compared, the shared fraction of clonotypes was roughly 4.8% for naive CD4, roughly 3.3% for naive CD8, more than 2% for memory CD4, and less than 0.5% for memory CD8. Because the study included a small number of donors, the genetic and exposure-history diversity represented was limited. Larger estimated clonotype richness was generally found for naive subsets than for memory subsets. Pairwise subsampling led to the expectation that sequencing depth would affect the degree of clonotype sharing among donors. Sampling was restricted to blood, and TCR repertoires in tissue are likely to differ from TCR repertoires in blood.

CD8 naive samples consisted of CD45RO-negative cells that were positively selected for CCR7, yielding a CD45RA+CCR7+ population without TemRA cells. The donors were healthy, HIV-negative adults with no recently reported acute infections or vaccinations. Every donor was a Caucasian adult living in Nashville, Tennessee, USA. After blood collection by leukapheresis, PBMCs were isolated using Ficoll-Histopaque density gradient centrifugation and then cryopreserved in the vapor phase of liquid nitrogen. Analytical flow cytometry was used to check the purity and quantity of every magnetically sorted T cell population. Genomic DNA was isolated from every sorted fraction and measured by UV absorbance on a Nanodrop 2000c. Using the deep immunoSEQ assay, multiplex PCR amplified TCR CDR3 regions from genomic DNA. Extracted genomic DNA from each cell subset was distributed evenly across all wells of several immunoSEQ 96-well plates, and each plate was treated as a replicate. Each replicate PCR for sorted subsets received around 200 ng genomic DNA, equal to about 30,000 T cell genomes. Purified libraries were quantified with a Qubit 3.0 fluorometer, sized on a Bioanalyzer 2100, and re-quantified with the KAPA Library Quantification kit. Every immunoSEQ 96-well plate was sequenced on a dedicated single-read 150-cycle Illumina NextSeq 550 flow cell. As for the authors' bioinformatics: Because the immunoSEQ output included only junctional sequences and no quality scores, the filtering could not be the same as the filtering used for full-length reads. To assign V/J genes and CDR3, sequences were annotated against IMGT germline references using PyIR, a Python wrapper for IgBLAST v1.9. Reads were filtered out if the reads had weak V/J assignments (E-value above 1e-6), no CDR3, stop codons, out-of-frame junctions, or ambiguous translated residues. V3J clonotypes were defined as sequences sharing an identical inferred V gene, J gene, and CDR3 amino acid sequence. To compute the percentage overlap between repertoires, the number of shared unique clonotypes was divided by the size of the smaller repertoire. Repertoire richness was assessed with RTK rarefaction, the Chao1 estimator, and Recon v2.1 estimates of unobserved clonotypes. For all TCRbeta clonotypes obtained by the gDNA method from a few donors, generation probabilities were computed with OLGA. TCRdb re-hosts the immuneACCESS table, in-frame sequences only. Its copies lack some clones; in the studies checked, an unresolved V gene accounts for under half of them, and the cause for the rest is not known. V, J and clone size reflect that table, while D and trimming were determined from the DNA. The sample has approximately 600,000 clones on record, around 96% of them singletons. Together, the top ten hold approximately 0.12% of the sample.

A remark on this clone: Its antigen specificity is not known. The input lacks base qualities; no much larger clone sits a single base away.

The sequenced sample was naive CD8+ T cells sorted from blood. The cell subset or site label corresponds to: CD45RA+CCR7+. The TCR comes from a woman aged 25 to 39 in good health. The chain employs TRBV28 and TRBJ1-2, with 7 bases in between that match TRBD1. Here the CDR3 is given as CASSSRQGGGYTF. The DNA sequence reads TGTGCCAGCAGTTCCCGACAGGGCGGGGGCTACACCTTC.